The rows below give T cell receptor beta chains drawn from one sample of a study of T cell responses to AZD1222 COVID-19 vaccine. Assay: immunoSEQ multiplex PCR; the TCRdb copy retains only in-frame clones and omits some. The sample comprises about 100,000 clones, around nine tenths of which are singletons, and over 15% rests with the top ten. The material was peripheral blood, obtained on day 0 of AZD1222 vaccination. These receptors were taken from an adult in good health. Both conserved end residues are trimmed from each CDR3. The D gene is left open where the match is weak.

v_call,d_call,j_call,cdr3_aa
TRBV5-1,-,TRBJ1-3,ASSSEGLSGNTIY
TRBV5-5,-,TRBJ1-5,ASSLAPVGANQPQH
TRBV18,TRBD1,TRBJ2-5,ASSVGGAHGTQY
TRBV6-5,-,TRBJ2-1,ATQRAYNEQF
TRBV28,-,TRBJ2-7,ASSPTFRQPYEQY
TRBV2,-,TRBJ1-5,ASSEEQAGNQPQH
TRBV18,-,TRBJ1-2,ASSYNSERHYGYT
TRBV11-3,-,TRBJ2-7,ASSTRDGPREQY
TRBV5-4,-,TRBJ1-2,ASSGVRTDYGYT
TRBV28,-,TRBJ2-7,ASSLTIYEQY
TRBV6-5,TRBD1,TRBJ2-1,ASRPTRGHNEQF
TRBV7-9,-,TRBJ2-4,ASSSVTLQNIQY
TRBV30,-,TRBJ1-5,AWTAGDEPQH
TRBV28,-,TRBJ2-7,ASTPPGLGDEQY
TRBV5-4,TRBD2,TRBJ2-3,ASSFGTRSDTQY
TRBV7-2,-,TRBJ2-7,ASSIIGTVNYEQY
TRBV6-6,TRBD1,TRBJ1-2,ATTKTGGGYGYT